These 30 T cell receptor beta chains were sequenced from one sample in a study of metastatic and nonmetastatic thyroid tumors. Every patient underwent thyroid surgery untreated. TCRdb used MiXCR to call clones anew from the PCR reads. The table includes about 13,000 clones, 30% to 35% detected once. The sample comprised tumor tissue. These receptors all stem from a male donor with papillary thyroid cancer or a benign thyroid nodule (not recorded which). Some clones in this sample may be carry-over from other donors' samples.

The genes are TRBV12-3 or TRBV12-4 and TRBJ2-1; possible D gene TRBD1, 6 bases. CDR3 length: 15 amino acids. V was cut by 4 bases and J by 0 bases, with 10 bases left in between. The CDR3 coding sequence is TGTGCCAGCAGTTCGGACAGTAGCTCCTACAATGAGCAGTTCTTC. It specifies CASSSDSSSYNEQFF.

The J gene is TRBJ2-1, the V gene TRBV20-1; no reliable D call. The CDR3 is made up of 13 amino acids. The germline V gene has CDR1 DFQATT and CDR2 SNEGSKA (reference sequence). Trimming took 1 base from V and 5 from J, leaving 9 bases between them. The CDR3 protein is CSARGPIDNEQFF. The CDR3 DNA reads TGCAGTGCTAGAGGTCCTATCGACAATGAGCAGTTCTTC.

V usage is TRBV7-8 and J usage is TRBJ2-2; TRBD1 is a possible D gene (6 bases). Germline V lookup: CDR1 SGHVS, CDR2 FQNEAQ. The CDR3 has 16 amino acids. The V end was cut by 5 bases, the J end by 0 bases, with 13 bases between. CDR3 sequence reads: CASSPETGPNTGELFF. The CDR3 DNA reads as TGTGCCAGCAGCCCGGAGACAGGTCCGAACACCGGGGAGCTGTTTTTT.

By share, this clone counts as large. This chain uses TRBV15 with TRBJ2-7, with 9 bases lining up with TRBD2. V was pared by 4 bases and J by 5 bases, with 9 bases of the junction left unmatched. CDR3 size: 15 residues. Germline V CDR1 and CDR2: LNHNV, YYDKDF (reference sequence). The CDR3, as DNA: TGTGCCACCAGCACACTGTTGGGACTAGCTCACGAGCAGTACTTC. Protein sequence: CATSTLLGLAHEQYF.

With regard to this clone: At one end the junction does not follow the germline gene, possibly because of a read error. The sample carries other DNA sequences with the same CDR3. The V call is TRBV28, the J call TRBJ2-3; D call uncertain. The germline CDR1 and CDR2 sequences are MDHEN and SYDVKM. This CDR3 comprises 16 residues. The CDR3 loop is CASSLGKRGYTDTQYF. CDR3 sequence (DNA): TGTGCCAGCAGTTTGGGGAAGCGTGGATACACAGATACTCAGTATTTT. Together with reference TRBV28 and TRBJ2-3, the CDR3 gives the full variable domain: DVKVTQSSRYLVKRTGEKVFLECVQDMDHENMFWYRQDPGLGLRLIYFSYDVKMKEKGDIPEGYSVSREKKERFSLILESASTNQTSMYLCASSLGKRGYTDTQYFGPGTRLTVL.

This clone showed up many times. This could be a read error, since a much larger clone is one nucleotide away. The chain carries TRBV12-3 or TRBV12-4 and TRBJ1-6, with TRBD1 as a possible D gene (6 bases). The CDR3 sequence is 20 residues long. CDR3 nucleotide sequence: TGTGCCAACAGTTTTCAGGGGTCCCCGGGGTGGGGGCTTTATGGTTCACCCCTCCACTTT. Translating it yields CANSFQGSPGWGLYGSPLHF.

This clone counts as medium-sized. The chain is built from TRBV5-1 and TRBJ2-7; D possibly matches TRBD1 or TRBD2 (5 bases each). Germline-derived CDR1 and CDR2 are SGHRS and YFSETQ. The CDR3 spans 16 residues. The ends were cut back, 4 bases at V and 7 bases at J, with 24 bases in the middle. CDR3 residues: CASSPSQISGRPEQYF. CDR3 in DNA: TGCGCCAGCAGCCCTAGTCAGATATCGGGACGCCCAGAGCAGTACTTC.

J is TRBJ2-7 and V is TRBV5-1, with TRBD2 identical over 11 bases. Losses at the gene ends were 4 bases for V and 7 bases for J; bases not matched to a gene: 10. Germline V gives CDR1 SGHRS, CDR2 YFSETQ. CDR3 size: 15 residues. DNA of the CDR3: TGCGCCAGCAGCCCTCAACCGGGACTAGCGGAGGAGCAGTACTTC. Amino acid sequence: CASSPQPGLAEEQYF.

The chain combines TRBV6-1 with TRBJ2-1; 13 nucleotides align to TRBD2. CDR3 length equals 16 residues. V gave up 7 bases and J gave up 4 bases; unmatched junction bases: 7. Germline CDR1 is MNHNS and CDR2 is SASEGT. The CDR3 DNA reads TGTGCCAGCATCGGACTAGCGGGGGCCCAATACAATGAGCAGTTCTTC. Translating it yields CASIGLAGAQYNEQFF.

J is TRBJ1-1 and V is TRBV11-2; tentative D call: TRBD1 (5 bases). The length of the CDR3 is 14 residues. Germline lookup yields CDR1 SGHAT and CDR2 FQNNGV. Trimming removed 5 bases at V and 1 base at J, with 11 bases between. The CDR3 nucleotides read TGTGCCAGCAGCCGGGGACGGTCGAACACTGAAGCTTTCTTT. Encoded protein: CASSRGRSNTEAFF.

This clone was seen more than once but under ten times. The junction shows a germline mismatch at one end, possibly a read error. The rearrangement links TRBV2 to TRBJ1-5, with 7 bases lining up with TRBD1. Germline V gene data show CDR1 as SNHLY and CDR2 as FYNNEI. The CDR3 is 13 residues long. The CDR3 bases are TGTGCCAGCAGGGGTACAGGGGATCATCCCCAGCATTTT. This gives the protein CASRGTGDHPQHF. Based on the CDR3 plus reference TRBV2 and TRBJ1-5, the full variable domain is EPEVTQTPSHQVTQMGQEVILRCVPISNHLYFYWYRQILGQKVEFLVSFYNNEISEKSEIFDDQFSVERPDGSNFTLKIRSTKLEDSAMYFCASRGTGDHPQHFGDGTRLSIL.

This clone was counted between two and nine times. This rearrangement joins TRBV24-1 to TRBJ2-5; D not certain. This CDR3 contains 14 residues. Looked up from germline, CDR1 is KGHDR and CDR2 is SFDVKD. The V gene lost 2 bases and the J gene lost 3 bases, with 9 bases spanning the gap. The CDR3: CATSDSLIEETQYF. CDR3 coding DNA: TGTGCCACCAGTGATTCATTGATTGAAGAGACCCAGTACTTC.

The V and J genes are TRBV28 and TRBJ2-7, with D unclear. Germline-derived CDR1 and CDR2 are MDHEN and SYDVKM. V lost 4 bases and J 2 bases, leaving 3 bases between the germline ends. CDR3 length: 11 residues. The CDR3 is CASSWAYEQYF. The DNA of the CDR3 is TGTGCCAGCAGTTGGGCCTACGAGCAGTACTTC.

The rearrangement uses TRBV14 and TRBJ2-7; TRBD1 is a possible D gene (6 bases). Germline CDR1 and CDR2: SGHDN and FVKESK. The CDR3 loop spans 16 amino acids. V was trimmed by 5 bases and J by 2 bases, leaving 19 bases between them. CDR3 nucleotides: TGTGCCAGCAGCGACGGATTAGGACAGTCCGCCTACGAGCAGTACTTC. It yields the protein CASSDGLGQSAYEQYF.

In its sample, this clone was seen many times. V is TRBV27 and J is TRBJ2-1; TRBD1 might be the D (6 bases). Germline assignment: CDR1 MNHEY and CDR2 SMNVEV (reference sequence). Trimming left V 4 bases short and J 4 bases short, with 17 bases between. This CDR3 has 16 amino acids. DNA of the CDR3: TGTGCCAGCAGTTCAGGGGCAATTGGGTCGTACAATGAGCAGTTCTTC. Protein product: CASSSGAIGSYNEQFF.

In its sample, this clone is medium-sized. The chain couples TRBV7-2 to TRBJ2-1; D unclear. V was cut by 2 bases and J by 7 bases, with 3 bases left in between. Germline CDR1 SGHTA, CDR2 FQGNSA. CDR3 length: 11 amino acids. CDR3 loop: CASSLTNEQFF. CDR3 DNA sequence: TGTGCCAGCAGCTTAACAAATGAGCAGTTCTTC.

About this clone itself: The same CDR3 is also encoded by other DNA sequences in this sample. This chain links TRBV6-1 with TRBJ1-5; D perhaps matches TRBD1 (5 bases). V gave up 6 bases and J gave up 4 bases, with 13 bases separating them. Germline V gene data show CDR1 as MNHNS and CDR2 as SASEGT. This CDR3 has 14 residues. CDR3: CASSRDGENQPQHF. CDR3 in DNA: TGTGCCAGCAGCCGGGACGGCGAGAATCAGCCCCAGCATTTT.

This clone was seen more than once but under ten times. The chain combines TRBV27 with TRBJ2-7, with 9 bases identical to TRBD2. The germline gives CDR1 MNHEY, CDR2 SMNVEV (reference sequence). This CDR3 contains 15 residues. Trimming cost V 4 bases and J 5 bases; bases outside gene matches: 9. CDR3 sequence (DNA): TGTGCCAGCAGTTCCGGGCTAGCGGGATATCACGAGCAGTACTTC. It specifies CASSSGLAGYHEQYF.

This clone has a handful of counts. This chain uses TRBV12-3 or TRBV12-4 with TRBJ2-2; D gene ambiguous. The CDR3 sequence is 13 residues long. The ends were cut back, 8 bases at V and 3 bases at J, with 10 bases in the middle. CDR3 sequence: CASGLSDTGELFF. In DNA, the CDR3 is TGTGCCAGCGGCCTCTCCGACACCGGGGAGCTGTTTTTT.

This clone is medium-sized in the sample. The chain couples TRBV19 to TRBJ1-6, with D unclear. The CDR3 consists of 15 residues. Trimming took 4 bases from V and 11 from J, leaving 18 bases between them. CDR1 and CDR2 from the germline V gene are LNHDA and SQIVND (reference sequence). CDR3 protein: CASSTAGPEVTPLHF. The DNA for the CDR3 is TGTGCCAGTAGTACTGCCGGGCCCGAAGTTACACCCCTCCACTTT.

This chain joins TRBV30 and TRBJ1-5; D is ambiguous. Germline V gives CDR1 GTSNPN, CDR2 SVGIG (reference sequence). V gave up 0 bases and J gave up 7 bases, with 13 bases separating them. This CDR3 region has 14 residues. CDR3 bases: TGTGCCTGGAGTGTATACTCCGCTCAGCAGCCCCAGCATTTT. This sequence encodes CAWSVYSAQQPQHF.

CDR3 region: CASSLPGQGLNNEQFF. In DNA, the CDR3 is TGTGCCAGCAGCTTACCGGGACAGGGCCTTAACAATGAGCAGTTCTTC. The chain carries TRBV7-3 and TRBJ2-1; 9 nucleotides match TRBD1. Trimming cost V 2 bases and J 5 bases; bases outside gene matches: 7. Per germline, CDR1 SGHTA and CDR2 FQGTGA. This CDR3 has 16 residues.

CDR3 in DNA: TGCAGTGCTAGAGATCGTGCGGGGAACGAGCAGTACTTC. Protein: CSARDRAGNEQYF. The chain joins TRBV20-1 to TRBJ2-7; maybe TRBD2 (6 bases). Germline loops: CDR1 DFQATT, CDR2 SNEGSKA (reference sequence). V lost 0 bases and J 5 bases, leaving 11 bases between the germline ends. The CDR3 has 13 amino acids.

This sequence joins TRBV11-2 and TRBJ2-7; 10 positions agree with TRBD2. The trim removed 4 bases at V and 3 bases at J, leaving 12 bases unmatched. This CDR3 spans 17 amino acids. The germline V gene encodes CDR1 SGHAT and CDR2 FQNNGV. The CDR3 sequence: CASSSLAGVPLDYEQYF. The CDR3 DNA reads as TGTGCCAGCAGCTCTCTAGCGGGGGTCCCTCTGGACTACGAGCAGTACTTC.

The chain has TRBV19 and TRBJ2-5; 7 bases match TRBD2. Germline V gene lookup returns CDR1 LNHDA and CDR2 SQIVND (reference sequence). Germline trimming cut 0 bases from V and 7 bases from J; bases unmatched to any gene: 11. The CDR3 length is 16 residues. The CDR3 sequence: CASSIDASGATRTQYF. The DNA of the CDR3 is TGTGCCAGTAGTATAGACGCTAGCGGAGCTACCCGGACCCAGTACTTC.

The V and J genes are TRBV11-2 and TRBJ2-5; no firm D call. The CDR3 has 14 amino acids. Trimming shortened V by 1 base and J by 8 bases, and 14 bases separated the two germline ends. Germline CDR1 is SGHAT and CDR2 is FQNNGV. Here the CDR3 reads CASSLGSGRGTQYF. The DNA of the CDR3 is TGTGCCAGCAGCTTAGGATCTGGGCGCGGAACCCAGTACTTC.

Only a few counts were recorded for this clone. The CDR3 ends on some other residue instead of the conserved phenylalanine or tryptophan, so this is likely a read error. Because the CDR3's place on the DNA is in doubt, the DNA is left out and the CDR3 is given as listed by TCRdb. The chain has TRBV6-1 and TRBJ2-1; whether TRBD1, the table's D call, matches the DNA was not checked. Germline loops: CDR1 MNHNS, CDR2 SASEGT. A total of 11 residues make up the CDR3, ends included. CDR3 amino acids: CASSDLGRVFP.

V gene TRBV19 combines with J gene TRBJ2-7; no firm D call. Trimming pared 1 base from V and 6 bases from J, leaving 16 bases between. Germline V gives CDR1 LNHDA, CDR2 SQIVND (reference sequence). The CDR3 loop spans 15 amino acids. The CDR3 region has the DNA TGTGCCAGTAGTATAGTCGGTAGCTCAATATCCGAGCAGTACTTC. The encoded protein is CASSIVGSSISEQYF. The whole variable domain, remainder taken from reference TRBV19 and TRBJ2-7, is DGGITQSPKYLFRKEGQNVTLSCEQNLNHDAMYWYRQDPGQGLRLIYYSQIVNDFQKGDIAEGYSVSREKKESFPLTVTSAQKNPTAFYLCASSIVGSSISEQYFGPGTRLTVT.

This clone ranks as medium-sized. J is TRBJ1-6 and V is TRBV28, with D unclear. Trimming pared 5 bases from V and 7 bases from J, leaving 21 bases between. This CDR3 has 17 residues. Germline CDR1 reads MDHEN; CDR2 reads SYDVKM. CDR3 protein: CASSPVWGFVGNSPLHF. CDR3 nucleotide sequence: TGTGCCAGCAGTCCCGTTTGGGGATTTGTAGGAAATTCACCCCTCCACTTT.

The sample holds a few counts of this clone. V and J are TRBV12-3 or TRBV12-4 and TRBJ2-7; a possible D gene is TRBD2 (6 bases). CDR3 size: 14 residues. Trimming cost V 7 bases and J 0 bases, with 13 bases left between them. CDR3 sequence (DNA): TGTGCCAGCACCGAGGCGGGGCGCTCCTACGAGCAGTACTTC. Amino acids: CASTEAGRSYEQYF.